The 5 T cell receptor beta chains below all came from one sample that was sequenced in a study of blood T cells in healthy people across ages. Alongside a J-beta primer mix, a sample-barcoded 5' primer served in a second PCR lasting about 7 to 11 cycles. Each CDR3 protein gets one entry after TCRdb re-called the 5' RACE reads with MiXCR. The sample consists of 910,000 or so distinct CDR3 sequences, roughly 51% of them appearing once. Sequencing was performed on blood. Receptor source: a woman aged 55-70 years in good health.

The gene calls are TRBV7-3 and TRBJ2-3, with D possibly matching TRBD1 (5 bases). The germline V gene has CDR1 SGHTA and CDR2 FQGTGA. Trimming cost V 5 bases and J 2 bases, with 14 bases left between them. This CDR3 contains 15 residues. The CDR3 loop reads CASSLTGVHTDTQYF. CDR3 in DNA: TGTGCCAGCAGCCTCACAGGAGTCCACACAGATACGCAGTATTTT.

Comments on this clonotype: Its ends do not fully match the called genes, so a read error is possible. The chain carries TRBV7-9 and TRBJ2-7, with no clear D. CDR1 and CDR2 from the germline V gene are SEHNR and FQNEAQ (reference sequence). This CDR3 comprises 15 residues. The CDR3 reads CANSLGTAESYEQYF. In DNA, the CDR3 is TGTGCCAACAGCTTAGGAACGGCAGAGTCCTACGAGCAGTACTTC.

V usage is TRBV20-1 and J usage is TRBJ2-7; the D gene is possibly TRBD2 (5 bases). V dropped 0 bases and J dropped 0 bases, with 12 bases sitting between them. The germline gives CDR1 DFQATT, CDR2 SNEGSKA (reference sequence). The CDR3 consists of 15 residues. The CDR3 here is CSARDPSSGSYEQYF. DNA of the CDR3: TGCAGTGCTAGAGATCCGAGCAGCGGCTCCTACGAGCAGTACTTC.

To note about this clonotype: An end of the junction does not agree with germline; a read error may underlie this. The rearrangement links TRBV7-6 to TRBJ2-1; TRBD2 agrees at 10 bases. CDR1 is SGHVS and CDR2 is FNYEAQ in the germline V gene. This CDR3 region has 18 residues. The chain's CDR3 is CTSSLAGLGLAEYNEQFF. CDR3 DNA sequence: TGTACCAGCAGCTTAGCGGGGTTAGGACTAGCGGAATACAATGAGCAGTTCTTC. Full variable domain (missing parts from reference TRBV7-6 and TRBJ2-1): GAGVSQSPRYKVTKRGQDVALRCDPISGHVSLYWYRQALGQGPEFLTYFNYEAQQDKSGLPNDRFSAERPEGSISTLTIQRTEQRDSAMYRCTSSLAGLGLAEYNEQFFGPGTRLTVL.

The chain couples TRBV20-1 to TRBJ2-4; 7 bases align to TRBD2. The J call is uncertain, as TRBJ2-5 better fits the DNA end. This CDR3 has 14 residues. From germline, CDR1 is DFQATT and CDR2 SNEGSKA (reference sequence). This CDR3 reads CSASLAESQETQYF. In nucleotides, the CDR3 is TGCAGTGCTTCCCTAGCGGAGTCCCAAGAGACCCAGTACTTC.